The rows below give T cell receptor beta chains drawn from one sample of a study of T cells in Graves' hyperthyroidism and ophthalmopathy. Via MiXCR, TCRdb re-called the multiplex PCR reads, giving one row per CDR3 protein. Here the sample spans roughly 40,000 distinct CDR3 sequences, 50% to 55% being singletons. Sequencing used blood. The origin of the receptors is a man aged 40-49 years with Graves' ophthalmopathy. CDR3s include the opening cysteine and the closing phenylalanine or tryptophan. A D gene is named only where the DNA matches it firmly. Clone size, where shown, is once, few, many, or a class for clones that have expanded.

many	TRBD1	TRBV6-5	TRBJ1-6	TGTGCCAGCACCTCCTGGGGACAGGGAAGCGGATCCCTCCACTTT	CASTSWGQGSGSLHF
NA	NA	TRBV20-1	TRBJ2-1	TGCAGTGCAAAGGGGACAATGAAGGGTGAGCAGTTCTTC	CSAKGTMKGEQFF
many	NA	TRBV6-5	TRBJ2-5	TGTGCCAGCAGTTACGCAGGATGGGCTTTGAAGACCCAGTACTTC	CASSYAGWALKTQYF
many	TRBD2	TRBV27	TRBJ2-7	TGTGCCAGCAGTTTTTATGGCGGGAGGAGCGGCGAGCAGTACTTC	CASSFYGGRSGEQYF
NA	NA	TRBV19	TRBJ1-1	TGTGCCAGTAGTATTAGCGCCGGAGCTAACTATGGCTACACTGAAGCTTTCTTT	CASSISAGANYGYTEAFF
NA	TRBD1	TRBV2	TRBJ1-4	TGTGCCAGCACCTCTGGAGGGGGCTCTAACGAAAAACTGTTTTTT	CASTSGGGSNEKLFF
many	TRBD1	TRBV28	TRBJ2-3	TGTGCCAGCAGCTCTATCGACAGGGCCACAGATACGCAGTATTTT	CASSSIDRATDTQYF
NA	NA	TRBV9	TRBJ1-1	TGTGCCAGCAGCGTAGAACTGAACACTGAAGCTTTCTTT	CASSVELNTEAFF
NA	TRBD2	TRBV11-1	TRBJ2-1	TGTGCCAGCAGTTTGACTAGCGGGGGGGCCCATGAGCAGTTCTTC	CASSLTSGGAHEQFF
NA	NA	TRBV10-3	TRBJ1-5	TGTGCCATCAGTGAGTCGTGGGACGGTCAGCCCCAGCATTTT	CAISESWDGQPQHF
many	TRBD1	TRBV5-5	TRBJ1-6	TGTGCCAGCAGCTTGAAGGGACAGGGGATAGTCGATAATTCACCCCTCCACTTT	CASSLKGQGIVDNSPLHF
NA	NA	TRBV18	TRBJ1-1	TGTGCCAGCTCACCACCGGAGACGAACACTGAAGCTTTCTTT	CASSPPETNTEAFF
NA	NA	TRBV4-2	TRBJ1-2	TGTGCCAGCAGCCAAGATAGGGGGTTTGCTAACTATGGCTACACCTTC	CASSQDRGFANYGYTF
many	NA	TRBV6-5	TRBJ1-4	TGTGCCAGCAGTTACTCTGGCGGGACTAATGAAAAACTGTTTTTT	CASSYSGGTNEKLFF
NA	TRBD2	TRBV7-7	TRBJ2-2	TGTGCTAGCAGCTTAAGTGGGACTAGCGTGAGCGGGGAGCTGTTTTTT	CASSLSGTSVSGELFF
NA	NA	TRBV24-1	TRBJ2-3	TGTGCCACCAGTGATTTGGTTTTTTTCGTTGGTTTTCCAACAAAAACAGATACGCAGTATTTT	CATSDLVFFVGFPTKTDTQYF
NA	NA	TRBV20-1	TRBJ1-2	TGCAGTGCTGAGACGGTACACTATGGCTACACCTTC	CSAETVHYGYTF
once	NA	TRBV7-9	TRBJ2-2	TGTGCCAGCAGCGGGCGGCCTAGCGGGGAGCTGTTTTTT	CASSGRPSGELFF
medium-sized	NA	TRBV10-3	TRBJ2-7	TGTGCCATCGCGGGACAGAACGAGCAGTACTTC	CAIAGQNEQYF
NA	NA	TRBV20-1	TRBJ1-5	TGCAGTGCTAGTGTTGGATTCGATCAGCCCCAGCATTTT	CSASVGFDQPQHF
NA	TRBD1	TRBV7-8	TRBJ1-5	TGTGCCAGCCGCATGACAGGGCTAAGCACCGGGGAGCCCCAGCATTTT	CASRMTGLSTGEPQHF
NA	TRBD1	TRBV11-2	TRBJ2-7	TGTGCCAGCAGCAAGGACAGGGTGACCGGGGAGCAGTACTTC	CASSKDRVTGEQYF
NA	NA	TRBV20-1	TRBJ1-1	TGCAGTGCACAGTCAGGCACTGAAGCTTTCTTT	CSAQSGTEAFF
NA	NA	TRBV5-6	TRBJ2-1	TGTGCCAGCAGCTTGGCCGGGACCTCCAATGAGCAGTTCTTC	CASSLAGTSNEQFF
NA	NA	TRBV5-6	TRBJ2-6	TGTGCCAGCAGTTTTACGGGGTCTGGGGCCAACATCCTGACTTTC	CASSFTGSGANILTF
many	TRBD1	TRBV7-9	TRBJ1-3	TGTGCCAGCAGCTCGACGGACAGGGCTGGAAACACCATATATTTT	CASSSTDRAGNTIYF
many	NA	TRBV20-1	TRBJ2-3	TGCAGTGCGCCGAGCCAAGCTAGCACAGATACGCAGTATTTT	CSAPSQASTDTQYF
few	NA	TRBV15	TRBJ2-7	TGTGCCACCAGCAGACCCGGAGGGGCGCGGGAGCAGTACTTC	CATSRPGGAREQYF
many	NA	TRBV6-6	TRBJ2-5	TGTGCCAGCAGTTACTCCGTTTTAAGAGGGCTCCAAGAGACCCAGTACTTC	CASSYSVLRGLQETQYF
medium-sized	TRBD2	TRBV25-1	TRBJ2-1	TGTGCCAGCAGTGAACCACTAGCGGGAGTAAATGAGCAGTTCTTC	CASSEPLAGVNEQFF
NA	NA	TRBV5-1	TRBJ1-1	TGCGCCAGCATCCCCAGGAGGAGCACTGAAGCTCTCTTT	CASIPRRSTEALF
NA	NA	TRBV29-1	TRBJ1-4	TGCAGTGAAAGCGGTGCAACTAATGAAAAACTGTTTTTT	CSESGATNEKLFF
many	NA	TRBV2	TRBJ1-6	TGTGCCAGCAGTGAAGTATCAAGCTCCTATAATTCACCCCTCCACTTT	CASSEVSSSYNSPLHF
NA	NA	TRBV18	TRBJ1-5	TGTGCCAGCTCACCCTGGGCCGATAATTCACCCCAGCATTTT	CASSPWADNSPQHF
once	TRBD1	TRBV12-3/TRBV12-4	TRBJ2-5	TGTGCCAGCAGCAAGGACAGGGGAGAGACCCAGTACTTC	CASSKDRGETQYF
NA	TRBD2	TRBV20-1	TRBJ2-5	TGCAGTGCTATGGCGGGGGGGTACCAAGAGACCCAGTACTTC	CSAMAGGYQETQYF
many	TRBD1	TRBV6-1	TRBJ1-3	TGTGCCAGCAGTACTCGACAGGGGGCAGGAAACACCATATATTTT	CASSTRQGAGNTIYF
NA	NA	TRBV7-9	TRBJ1-4	TGTGCCAGCAGTAATTCGACAGCGGGGGAGGTATTGGCAACTAATGAAAAACTGTTTTTT	CASSNSTAGEVLATNEKLFF
medium-sized	NA	TRBV7-3	TRBJ2-1	TGTGCCAGCAGCTTATGGGCCGGTAATGAGCAGTTCTTC	CASSLWAGNEQFF
many	NA	TRBV27	TRBJ1-2	TGTGCCAGCAGTCAACAGGGCCATGGCTACACCTTC	CASSQQGHGYTF
many	NA	TRBV6-5	TRBJ2-1	TGTGCCAGCAGCCCCGGGATGACGTATGAGCAGTTCTTC	CASSPGMTYEQFF
many	TRBD1	TRBV20-1	TRBJ2-5	TGCAGTGCAACAGGGGATTGGGAGACCCAGTACTTC	CSATGDWETQYF
NA	NA	TRBV20-1	TRBJ2-6	TGCAGTGCTAGAGAGACAGGGGCCAACGTCCTGACTTTC	CSARETGANVLTF
many	TRBD2	TRBV14	TRBJ2-5	TGTGCCAGCAGCCTGCTGACTAGCGGGGCCCAAGAGACCCAGTACTTC	CASSLLTSGAQETQYF